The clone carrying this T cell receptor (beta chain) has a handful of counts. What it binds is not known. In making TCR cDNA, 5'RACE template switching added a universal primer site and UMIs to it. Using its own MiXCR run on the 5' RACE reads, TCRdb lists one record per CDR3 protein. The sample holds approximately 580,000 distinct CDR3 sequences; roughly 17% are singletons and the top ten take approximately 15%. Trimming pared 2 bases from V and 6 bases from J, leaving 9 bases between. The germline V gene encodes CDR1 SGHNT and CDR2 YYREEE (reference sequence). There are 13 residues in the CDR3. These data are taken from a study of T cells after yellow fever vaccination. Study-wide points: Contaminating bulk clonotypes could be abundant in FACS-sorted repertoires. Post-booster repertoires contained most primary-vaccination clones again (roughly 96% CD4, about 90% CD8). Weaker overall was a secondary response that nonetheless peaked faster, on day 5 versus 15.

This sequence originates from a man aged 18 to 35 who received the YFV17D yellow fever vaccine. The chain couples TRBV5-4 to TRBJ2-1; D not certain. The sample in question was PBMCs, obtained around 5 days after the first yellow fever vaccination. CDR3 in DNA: TGTGCCAGCAGCTTAGGCCACGCCAATGAGCAGTTCTTC. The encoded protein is CASSLGHANEQFF.